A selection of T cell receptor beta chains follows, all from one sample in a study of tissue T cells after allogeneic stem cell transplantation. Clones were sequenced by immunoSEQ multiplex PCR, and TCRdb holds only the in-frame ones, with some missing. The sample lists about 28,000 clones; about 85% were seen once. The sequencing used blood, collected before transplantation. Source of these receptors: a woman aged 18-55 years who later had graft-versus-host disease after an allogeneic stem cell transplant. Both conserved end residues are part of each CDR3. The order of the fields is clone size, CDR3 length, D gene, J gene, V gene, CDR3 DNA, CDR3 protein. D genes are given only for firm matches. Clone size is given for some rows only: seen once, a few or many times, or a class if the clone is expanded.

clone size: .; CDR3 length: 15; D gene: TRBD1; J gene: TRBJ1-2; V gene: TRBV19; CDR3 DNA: TGTGCCAGTAGGCATACAGGGGCTGCTAACTATGGCTACACCTTC; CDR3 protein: CASRHTGAANYGYTF
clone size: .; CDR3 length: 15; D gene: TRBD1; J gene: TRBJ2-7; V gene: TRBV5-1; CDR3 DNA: TGCGCCAGCAGCTTACCAGGGGGCGGAGGCTACGAGCAGTACTTC; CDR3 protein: CASSLPGGGGYEQYF
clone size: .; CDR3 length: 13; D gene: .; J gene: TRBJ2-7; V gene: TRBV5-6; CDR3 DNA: TGTGCCAGCAGCTTGGGCCGAAACTACGAGCAGTACTTC; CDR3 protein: CASSLGRNYEQYF
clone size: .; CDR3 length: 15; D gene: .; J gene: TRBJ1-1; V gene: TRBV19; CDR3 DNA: TGTGCCAGTACCAGGGGCCAGACAGTGAACACTGAAGCTTTCTTT; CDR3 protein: CASTRGQTVNTEAFF
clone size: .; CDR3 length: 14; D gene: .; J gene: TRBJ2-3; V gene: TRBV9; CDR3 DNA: TGTGCCAGCAGCTTCCACAGGGAAACAGATACGCAGTATTTT; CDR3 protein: CASSFHRETDTQYF
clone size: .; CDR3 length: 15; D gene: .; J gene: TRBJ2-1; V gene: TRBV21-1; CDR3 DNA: TGTGCCAGCAGCAAAGTGTTAGGGTTCGGAGAAGAGCAGTTCTTC; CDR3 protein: CASSKVLGFGEEQFF
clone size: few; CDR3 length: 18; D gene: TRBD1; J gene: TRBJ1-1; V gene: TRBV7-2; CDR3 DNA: TGTGCCAGCAGCTTAGCGCGTTTCCAGGGGGCGAGGGACACTGAAGCTTTCTTT; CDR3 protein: CASSLARFQGARDTEAFF
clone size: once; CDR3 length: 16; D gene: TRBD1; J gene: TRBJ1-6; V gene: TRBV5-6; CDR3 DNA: TGTGCCAGCAGCCGGACCGACAGGGACTGGGGATCACCCCTCCACTTT; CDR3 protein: CASSRTDRDWGSPLHF
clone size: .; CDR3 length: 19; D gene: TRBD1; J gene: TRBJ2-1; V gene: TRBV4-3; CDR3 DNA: TGCGCCAGCAGCCAAATAAGGCGGCAGGGGGATTGGGGTTACAATGAGCAGTTCTTC; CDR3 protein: CASSQIRRQGDWGYNEQFF
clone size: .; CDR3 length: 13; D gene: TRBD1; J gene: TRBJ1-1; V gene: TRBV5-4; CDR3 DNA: TGTGCCAGCAGCTATACAGGGGGCGGTGAAGCTTTCTTT; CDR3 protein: CASSYTGGGEAFF
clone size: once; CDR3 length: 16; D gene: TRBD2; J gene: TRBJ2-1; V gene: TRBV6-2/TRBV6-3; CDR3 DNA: TGTGCCAGCAGTTACCTTCGTGGGACCGGGGGGAATGAGCAGTTCTTC; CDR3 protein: CASSYLRGTGGNEQFF
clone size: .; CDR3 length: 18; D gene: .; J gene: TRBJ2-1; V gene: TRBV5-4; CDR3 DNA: TGTGCCAGCAGCTTCCAGACACGCTGGCTATGGATGTACAATGAGCAGTTCTTC; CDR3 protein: CASSFQTRWLWMYNEQFF
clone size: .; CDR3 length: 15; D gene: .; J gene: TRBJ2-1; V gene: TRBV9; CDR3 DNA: TGTGCCAGCAGCGCGCTAACGGGGGCTAACAATGAGCAGTTCTTC; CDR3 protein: CASSALTGANNEQFF
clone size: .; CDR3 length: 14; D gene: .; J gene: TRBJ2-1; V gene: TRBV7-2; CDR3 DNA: TGTGCCAGCAGCTTAGCAGCAGGCTACAATGAGCAGTTCTTC; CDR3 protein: CASSLAAGYNEQFF
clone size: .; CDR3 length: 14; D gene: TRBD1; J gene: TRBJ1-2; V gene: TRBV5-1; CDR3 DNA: TGCGCCAGCAGCTTGGGTTCCGGGACAGCTGGCTACACCTTC; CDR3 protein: CASSLGSGTAGYTF
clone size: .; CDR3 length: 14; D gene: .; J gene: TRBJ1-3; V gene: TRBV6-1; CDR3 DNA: TGTGCCAGCAGTGAAACCCCCCGGGGAAACACCATATATTTT; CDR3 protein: CASSETPRGNTIYF
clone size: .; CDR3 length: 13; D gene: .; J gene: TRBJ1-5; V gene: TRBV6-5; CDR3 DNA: TGTGCCAGCAGTAGAGGCCCGGATCAGCCCCAGCATTTT; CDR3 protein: CASSRGPDQPQHF